These 17 T cell receptor beta chains share one sample of origin, sequenced in a study of shared clonotypes between healthy human individuals. Sequencing used immunoSEQ multiplex PCR; TCRdb keeps in-frame clones, though not all of them. The sample shows under 650,000 clones, approximately 95% of them seen only once. Sequencing was carried out using naive CD4+ T cells sorted from blood. Described subset: CD45RA+ positively selected. Every receptor here comes from a woman in her 30s in good health.

V is TRBV7-8 and J is TRBJ1-1; D is perhaps TRBD1 (5 bases). This CDR3 is built from 13 residues. Looked up from germline, CDR1 is SGHVS and CDR2 is FQNEAQ. Trimming stripped 1 base from V and 8 bases from J, with 11 bases between. The CDR3 DNA reads TGTGCCAGCAGCTTAGACACGGGGGTCGAAGCTTTCTTT. This codes for CASSLDTGVEAFF.

The rearrangement links TRBV12-1 to TRBJ1-2; the D segment call TRBD1 is taken from the table without a DNA check. TRBV12-1 is a documented pseudogene. This CDR3 is built from 13 residues. This CDR3 reads CATSGKLNYGYTF. DNA of the CDR3: TGTGCCACATCAGGCAAACTTAACTATGGCTACACCTTC.

V is TRBV18 and J is TRBJ2-7; the D gene is possibly TRBD1 (5 bases). The CDR3 runs to 15 residues. V gave up 0 bases and J gave up 3 bases, with 12 bases separating them. Germline V CDR1 and CDR2: KGHSH, LQKENI. For the CDR3, the DNA is TGTGCCAGCTCACCACCGTCGCAGGGTAACTACGAGCAGTACTTC. It is translated as CASSPPSQGNYEQYF.

The chain employs TRBV7-9 and TRBJ1-4; unclear D gene. This CDR3 comprises 13 residues. Germline V gives CDR1 SEHNR, CDR2 FQNEAQ (reference sequence). V was trimmed by 7 bases and J by 5 bases, leaving 11 bases between them. The CDR3 loop is CASTLIGNEKLFF. DNA of the CDR3: TGTGCCAGCACCCTAATAGGGAATGAAAAACTGTTTTTT.

This clone was detected only once. The V gene is TRBV21-1, the J gene TRBJ2-5; the table's D call, TRBD1, was not checked against the DNA. TRBV21-1 is an annotated pseudogene. CDR3 length: 12 amino acids. CDR3 bases: TGTGCCAGCAGCACCACAGGGGAGACCCAGTACTTC. It encodes CASSTTGETQYF.

The genes are TRBV2 and TRBJ1-4; D gene uncertain. In germline, CDR1 is SNHLY, CDR2 FYNNEI. The CDR3 runs 14 residues. Trimming left V 3 bases short and J 2 bases short, with 7 bases between. The chain's CDR3 is CASSDELTNEKLFF. CDR3 in DNA: TGTGCCAGCAGTGATGAGCTGACTAATGAAAAACTGTTTTTT.

The rearrangement links TRBV5-1 to TRBJ2-7, with 8 positions matching TRBD2. The germline gives CDR1 SGHRS, CDR2 YFSETQ. The V and J ends lost 3 bases and 2 bases, in that order; junction bases with no gene match: 4. CDR3 length: 14 residues. CDR3 DNA: TGCGCCAGCAGCTCGAGCGGGAGTCCCTACGAGCAGTACTTC. Amino acid sequence: CASSSSGSPYEQYF.

The chain recombines TRBV28 with TRBJ1-1, with 7 bases that match TRBD1. This CDR3 spans 14 amino acids. V lost 7 bases and J lost 0; bases outside the gene matches: 5. From germline, CDR1 is MDHEN and CDR2 SYDVKM. The chain's CDR3 is CASTLDRLNTEAFF. CDR3 in DNA: TGTGCCAGCACCCTGGACAGGCTGAACACTGAAGCTTTCTTT.

The rearrangement uses TRBV7-6 and TRBJ1-6; 8 bases agree with TRBD1. V was pared by 5 bases and J by 0 bases, with 9 bases of the junction left unmatched. Per germline, CDR1 SGHVS and CDR2 FNYEAQ. The CDR3 has 18 residues. The CDR3, as DNA: TGTGCCAGCAGCCTCCGGACAGGGACAAGCTCCTATAATTCACCCCTCCACTTT. It is translated as CASSLRTGTSSYNSPLHF.

The chain couples TRBV19 to TRBJ2-7, with TRBD2 identical over 10 bases. The J segment lost 4 bases and the V segment lost 5 bases, leaving 14 bases of the junction unmatched. CDR3 length: 17 residues. Germline V lookup: CDR1 LNHDA, CDR2 SQIVND (reference sequence). The CDR3 DNA reads as TGTGCCAGTAGTCGTCGTTGGCTAGCGGGAGTTCGGTACGAGCAGTACTTC. It is translated as CASSRRWLAGVRYEQYF.

The chain employs TRBV2 and TRBJ2-5; TRBD1 aligns across 8 bases. The J call is in doubt because the DNA end fits TRBJ2-7 better. CDR3 length: 15 amino acids. Germline V gene lookup returns CDR1 SNHLY and CDR2 FYNNEI. The DNA of the CDR3 is TGTGCCAGCAGGAGACAGGGGACCGTCTCCTACGAGCAGTACTTC. Translation: CASRRQGTVSYEQYF.

This clone appeared a single time. The genes are TRBV11-3 and TRBJ1-2, with 9 positions matching TRBD1. CDR3 size: 15 residues. Germline V gene lookup returns CDR1 SGHNT and CDR2 YENEEA. V shed 3 bases and J 6 bases; nucleotides not matched to a gene: 8. Here the CDR3 reads CASSFTSGTGHGYTF. In DNA form, the CDR3 reads TGTGCCAGCAGCTTCACCTCCGGGACAGGGCATGGCTACACCTTC.

This chain links TRBV20-1 with TRBJ2-5; 8 nucleotides match TRBD2. The better agreement between TRBJ2-7 and the DNA end casts doubt on the J call. The germline V gene has CDR1 DFQATT and CDR2 SNEGSKA (reference sequence). CDR3 length equals 11 residues. The DNA for the CDR3 is TGCAGTGGAGCGGGAGACTACGAGCAGTACTTC. Translated, it gives CSGAGDYEQYF.

The chain carries TRBV5-4 and TRBJ2-5; 8 positions agree with TRBD2. The germline gives CDR1 SGHNT, CDR2 YYREEE (reference sequence). This CDR3 spans 14 amino acids. The ends lost 0 bases at V and 4 bases at J; junction bases unmatched: 2. The CDR3 sequence is CASSLGGGRETQYF. The CDR3 DNA is TGTGCCAGCAGCTTGGGCGGGGGGCGAGAGACCCAGTACTTC.

The chain couples TRBV28 to TRBJ1-6; D gene uncertain. The CDR3 is made up of 14 amino acids. Looked up from germline, CDR1 is MDHEN and CDR2 is SYDVKM. Trimming stripped 6 bases from V and 4 bases from J, with 10 bases between. This CDR3 is CASSAAGYNSPLHF. The CDR3 DNA reads as TGTGCCAGCAGCGCTGCCGGGTATAATTCACCCCTCCACTTT.

A single count supports this clone. This chain links TRBV2 with TRBJ1-5, with D perhaps matching TRBD1 (5 bases). The CDR3 covers 16 residues. CDR1 is SNHLY, CDR2 FYNNEI, per germline. V lost 7 bases and J lost 5, with 21 bases in between. CDR3 region: CASTKRAGREDQPQHF. The DNA of the CDR3 is TGTGCCAGCACCAAAAGGGCAGGGCGGGAGGATCAGCCCCAGCATTTT. The variable domain in full, with the rest retrieved from reference TRBV2 and TRBJ1-5, is EPEVTQTPSHQVTQMGQEVILRCVPISNHLYFYWYRQILGQKVEFLVSFYNNEISEKSEIFDDQFSVERPDGSNFTLKIRSTKLEDSAMYFCASTKRAGREDQPQHFGDGTRLSIL.

The gene calls are TRBV5-6 and TRBJ2-7; possible D gene TRBD2, 6 bases. Germline-derived CDR1 and CDR2 are SGHDT and YYEEEE. Trimming took 3 bases from V and 3 from J, leaving 16 bases between them. The CDR3 is 15 amino acids. This CDR3 is CASSSPGLAIYEQYF. For the CDR3, the DNA is TGTGCCAGCAGCTCGCCGGGCCTAGCGATCTACGAGCAGTACTTC.